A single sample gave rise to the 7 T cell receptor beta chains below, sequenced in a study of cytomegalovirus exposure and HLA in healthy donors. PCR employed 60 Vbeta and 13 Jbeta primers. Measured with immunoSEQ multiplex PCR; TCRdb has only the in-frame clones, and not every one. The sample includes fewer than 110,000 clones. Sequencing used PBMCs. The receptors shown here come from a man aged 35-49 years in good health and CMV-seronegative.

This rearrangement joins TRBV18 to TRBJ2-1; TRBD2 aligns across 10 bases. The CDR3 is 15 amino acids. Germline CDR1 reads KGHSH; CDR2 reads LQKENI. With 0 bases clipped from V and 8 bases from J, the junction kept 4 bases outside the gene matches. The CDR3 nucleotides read TGTGCCAGCTCACCACCTAGCGGGGGGCAGGATGAGCAGTTCTTC. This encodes CASSPPSGGQDEQFF.

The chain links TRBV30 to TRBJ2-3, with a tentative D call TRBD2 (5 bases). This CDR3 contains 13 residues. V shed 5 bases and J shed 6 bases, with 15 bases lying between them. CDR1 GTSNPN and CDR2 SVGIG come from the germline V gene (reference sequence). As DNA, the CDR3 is TGTGCCTGGCGGGGTTTCCTAAAGGATACGCAGTATTTT. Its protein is CAWRGFLKDTQYF. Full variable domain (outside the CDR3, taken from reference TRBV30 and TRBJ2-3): SQTIHQWPATLVQPVGSPLSLECTVEGTSNPNLYWYRQAAGRGLQLLFYSVGIGQISSEVPQNLSASRPQDRQFILSSKKLLLSDSGFYLCAWRGFLKDTQYFGPGTRLTVL.

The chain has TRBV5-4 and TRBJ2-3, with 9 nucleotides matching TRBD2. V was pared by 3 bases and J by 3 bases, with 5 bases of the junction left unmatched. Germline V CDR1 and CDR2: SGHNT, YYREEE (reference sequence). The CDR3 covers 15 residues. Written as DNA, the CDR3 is TGTGCCAGCAGCTCGACTAGCGGTGCTACAGATACGCAGTATTTT. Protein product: CASSSTSGATDTQYF. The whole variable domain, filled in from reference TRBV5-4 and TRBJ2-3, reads ETGVTQSPTHLIKTRGQQVTLRCSSQSGHNTVSWYQQALGQGPQFIFQYYREEENGRGNFPPRFSGLQFPNYSSELNVNALELDDSALYLCASSSTSGATDTQYFGPGTRLTVL.

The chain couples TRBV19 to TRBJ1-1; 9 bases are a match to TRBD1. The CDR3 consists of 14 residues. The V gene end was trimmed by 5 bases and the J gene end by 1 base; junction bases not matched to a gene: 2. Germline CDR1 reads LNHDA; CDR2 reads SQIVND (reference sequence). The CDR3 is CASSGQGPNTEAFF. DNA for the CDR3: TGTGCCAGTAGTGGACAGGGGCCGAACACTGAAGCTTTCTTT.

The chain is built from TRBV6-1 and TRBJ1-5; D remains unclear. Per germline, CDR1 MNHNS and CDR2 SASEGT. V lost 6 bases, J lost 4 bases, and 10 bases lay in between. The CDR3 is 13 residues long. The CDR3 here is CASRGRGNQPQHF. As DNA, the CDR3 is TGTGCCAGCAGGGGTCGGGGTAATCAGCCCCAGCATTTT.

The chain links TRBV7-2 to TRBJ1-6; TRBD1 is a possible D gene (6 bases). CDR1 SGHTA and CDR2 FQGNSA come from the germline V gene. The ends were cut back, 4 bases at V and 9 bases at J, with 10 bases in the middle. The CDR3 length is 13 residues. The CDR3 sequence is CASSYRDFSPLHF. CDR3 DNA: TGTGCCAGCAGCTACAGGGATTTTTCACCCCTCCACTTT.

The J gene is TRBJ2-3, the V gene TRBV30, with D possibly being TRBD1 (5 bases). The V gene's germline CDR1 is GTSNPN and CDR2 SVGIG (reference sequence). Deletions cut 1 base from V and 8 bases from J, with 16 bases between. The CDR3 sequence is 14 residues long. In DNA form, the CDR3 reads TGTGCCTGGAGTGGCGGCAGGGTTGTTGGTACGCAGTATTTT. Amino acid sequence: CAWSGGRVVGTQYF.